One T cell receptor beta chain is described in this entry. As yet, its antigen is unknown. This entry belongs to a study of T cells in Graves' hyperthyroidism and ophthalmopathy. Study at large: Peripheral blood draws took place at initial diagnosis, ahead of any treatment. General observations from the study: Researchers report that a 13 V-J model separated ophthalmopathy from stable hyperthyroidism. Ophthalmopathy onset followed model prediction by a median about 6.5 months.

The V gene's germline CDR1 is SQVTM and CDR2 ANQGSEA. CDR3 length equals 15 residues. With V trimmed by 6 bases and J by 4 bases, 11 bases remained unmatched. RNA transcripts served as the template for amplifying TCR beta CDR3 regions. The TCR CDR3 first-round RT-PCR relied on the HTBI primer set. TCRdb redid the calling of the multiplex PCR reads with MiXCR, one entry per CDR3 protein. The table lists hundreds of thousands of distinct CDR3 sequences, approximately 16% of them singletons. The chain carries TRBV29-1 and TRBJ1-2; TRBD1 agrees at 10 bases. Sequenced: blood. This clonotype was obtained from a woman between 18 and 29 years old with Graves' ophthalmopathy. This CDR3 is CSVEGGQGKVYGYTF. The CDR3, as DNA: TGCAGCGTGGAGGGGGGACAGGGGAAGGTCTATGGCTACACCTTC.